The entry below describes one TCR beta chain. The target antigen is unknown. This specimen belongs to a study of blood T cells in healthy people across ages. Study-wide points: In long-lived donors, naive CD4+ cell counts and diversity exceeded those of aged donors. A roughly linear fall in TCR beta diversity per million T cells was seen with increasing age.

The J segment lost 3 bases and the V segment lost 8 bases, leaving 12 bases of the junction unmatched. The CDR3 loop spans 15 amino acids. A second 7 to 11 cycle PCR used barcoded and J-beta primers. TCRdb recomputed calls from the 5' RACE reads with MiXCR, one row per CDR3 protein. Seen here are roughly 830,000 distinct CDR3 sequences, approximately 59% observed once, and the top ten hold 25% to 35%. The chain links TRBV12-3 or TRBV12-4 to TRBJ2-5; TRBD1 matches 7 bases. This clonotype was obtained from a man in his thirties or forties in good health. Sequenced: blood. The DNA of the CDR3 is TGTGCCAGCCGGGGACCGACAGGGCTGAAAGAGACCCAGTACTTC. This translates into CASRGPTGLKETQYF.